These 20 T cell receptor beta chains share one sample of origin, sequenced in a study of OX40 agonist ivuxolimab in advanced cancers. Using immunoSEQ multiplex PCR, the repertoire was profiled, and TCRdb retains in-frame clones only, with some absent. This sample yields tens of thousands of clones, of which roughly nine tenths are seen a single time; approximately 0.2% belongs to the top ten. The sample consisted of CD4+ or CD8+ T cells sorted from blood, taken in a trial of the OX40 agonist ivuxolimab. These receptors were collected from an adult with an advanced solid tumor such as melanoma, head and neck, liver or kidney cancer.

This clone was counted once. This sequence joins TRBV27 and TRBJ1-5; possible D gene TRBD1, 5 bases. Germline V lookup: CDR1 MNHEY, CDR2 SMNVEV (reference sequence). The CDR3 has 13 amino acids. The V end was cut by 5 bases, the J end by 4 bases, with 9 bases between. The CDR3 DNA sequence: TGTGCCAGCAGTGGCAGGGAGAATCAGCCCCAGCATTTT. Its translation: CASSGRENQPQHF.

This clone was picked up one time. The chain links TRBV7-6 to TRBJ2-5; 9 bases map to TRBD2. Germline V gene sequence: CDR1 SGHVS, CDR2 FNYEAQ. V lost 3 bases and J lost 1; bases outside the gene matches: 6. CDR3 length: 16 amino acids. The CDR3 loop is CASSLGSGGPQETQYF. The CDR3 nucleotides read TGTGCCAGCAGCTTGGGTAGCGGGGGACCCCAAGAGACCCAGTACTTC.

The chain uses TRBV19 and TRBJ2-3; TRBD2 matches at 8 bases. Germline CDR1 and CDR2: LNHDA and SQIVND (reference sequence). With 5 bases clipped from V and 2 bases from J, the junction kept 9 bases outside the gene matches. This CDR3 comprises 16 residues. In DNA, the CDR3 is TGTGCCAGTAGTGGAGGGGGACTAGATGTCACAGATACGCAGTATTTT. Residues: CASSGGGLDVTDTQYF.

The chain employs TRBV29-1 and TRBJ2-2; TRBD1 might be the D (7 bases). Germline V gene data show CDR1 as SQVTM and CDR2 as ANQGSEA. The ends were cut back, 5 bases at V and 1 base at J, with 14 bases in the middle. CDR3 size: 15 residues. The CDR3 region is CSVYYQGGNTGELFF. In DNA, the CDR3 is TGCAGCGTTTACTACCAGGGGGGGAACACCGGGGAGCTGTTTTTT.

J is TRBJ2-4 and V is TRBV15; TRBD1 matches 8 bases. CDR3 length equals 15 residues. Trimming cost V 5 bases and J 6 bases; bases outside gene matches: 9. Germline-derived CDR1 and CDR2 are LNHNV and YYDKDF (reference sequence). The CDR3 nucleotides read TGTGCCACCAGCCGAAAGACAGGGGAAGCAAACATTCAGTACTTC. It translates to CATSRKTGEANIQYF.

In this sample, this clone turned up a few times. DNA for the CDR3: TGTGCCAGCAGTGAACGCAGTAATCAGCCCCAGCATTTT. Translation gives CASSERSNQPQHF. J is TRBJ1-5 and V is TRBV6-1; D is ambiguous. The germline gives CDR1 MNHNS, CDR2 SASEGT. V lost 2 bases to trimming and J lost 4 bases, with 6 bases between them. CDR3 size: 13 residues.

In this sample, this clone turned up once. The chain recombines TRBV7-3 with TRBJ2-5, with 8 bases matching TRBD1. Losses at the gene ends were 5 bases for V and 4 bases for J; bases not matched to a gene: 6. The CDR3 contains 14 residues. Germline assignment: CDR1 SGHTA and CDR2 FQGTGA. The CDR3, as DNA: TGTGCCAGCAGCCCATCGACAGGGGCAGAGACCCAGTACTTC. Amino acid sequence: CASSPSTGAETQYF.

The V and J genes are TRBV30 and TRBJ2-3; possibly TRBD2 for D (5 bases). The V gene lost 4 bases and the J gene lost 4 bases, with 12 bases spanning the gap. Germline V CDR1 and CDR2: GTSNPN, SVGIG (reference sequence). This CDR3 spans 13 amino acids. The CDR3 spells CAWKPSWADTQYF. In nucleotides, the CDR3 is TGTGCCTGGAAACCTAGCTGGGCAGATACGCAGTATTTT.

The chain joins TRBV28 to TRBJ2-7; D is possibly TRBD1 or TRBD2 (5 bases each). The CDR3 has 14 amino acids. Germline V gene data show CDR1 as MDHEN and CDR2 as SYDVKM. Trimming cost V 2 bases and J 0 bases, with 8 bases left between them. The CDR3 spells CASSLRGGSYEQYF. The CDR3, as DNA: TGTGCCAGCAGTTTACGTGGGGGCTCCTACGAGCAGTACTTC.

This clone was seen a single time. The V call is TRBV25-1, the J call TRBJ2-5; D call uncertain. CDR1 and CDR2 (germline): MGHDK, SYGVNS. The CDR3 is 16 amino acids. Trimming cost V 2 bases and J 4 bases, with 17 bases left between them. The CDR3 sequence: CASSERARLTGETQYF. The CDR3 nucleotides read TGTGCCAGCAGTGAAAGGGCTAGGCTCACCGGAGAGACCCAGTACTTC.

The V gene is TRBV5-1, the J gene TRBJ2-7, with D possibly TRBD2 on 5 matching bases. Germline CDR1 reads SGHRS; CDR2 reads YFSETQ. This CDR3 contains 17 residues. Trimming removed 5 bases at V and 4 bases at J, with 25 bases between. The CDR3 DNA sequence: TGCGCCAGCAGTCGAGGAGAGGGTGCGATGAGTAATTACGAGCAGTACTTC. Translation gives CASSRGEGAMSNYEQYF.

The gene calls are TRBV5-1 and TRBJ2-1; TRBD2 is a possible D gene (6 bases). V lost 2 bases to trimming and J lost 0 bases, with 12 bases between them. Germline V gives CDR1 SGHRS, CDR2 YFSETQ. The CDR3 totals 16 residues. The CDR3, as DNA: TGCGCCAGCAGCTTTTCTGGAGGGTTCTCCTACAATGAGCAGTTCTTC. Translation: CASSFSGGFSYNEQFF.

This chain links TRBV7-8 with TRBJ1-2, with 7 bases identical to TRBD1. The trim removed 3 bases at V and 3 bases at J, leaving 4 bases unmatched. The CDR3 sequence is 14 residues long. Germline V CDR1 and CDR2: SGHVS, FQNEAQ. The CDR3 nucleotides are TGTGCCAGCAGCTTTGGGACAGATGACTATGGCTACACCTTC. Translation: CASSFGTDDYGYTF.

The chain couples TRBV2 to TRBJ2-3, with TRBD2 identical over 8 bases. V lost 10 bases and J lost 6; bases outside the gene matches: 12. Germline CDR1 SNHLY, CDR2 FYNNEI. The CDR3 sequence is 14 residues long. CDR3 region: CATQYGTRMDTQYF. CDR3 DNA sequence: TGTGCCACCCAGTACGGGACTAGGATGGATACGCAGTATTTT.

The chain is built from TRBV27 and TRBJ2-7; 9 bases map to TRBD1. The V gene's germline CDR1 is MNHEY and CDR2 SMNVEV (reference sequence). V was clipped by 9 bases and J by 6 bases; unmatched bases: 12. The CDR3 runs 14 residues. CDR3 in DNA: TGTGCCAGTAAACCGGGACAGGGCTTGGGCGAGCAGTACTTC. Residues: CASKPGQGLGEQYF.

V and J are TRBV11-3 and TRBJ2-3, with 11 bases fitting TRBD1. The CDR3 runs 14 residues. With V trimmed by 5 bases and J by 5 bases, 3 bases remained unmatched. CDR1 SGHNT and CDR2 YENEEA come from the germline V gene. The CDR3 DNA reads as TGTGCCAGCAGCATGGACAGGGGGCAAGATACGCAGTATTTT. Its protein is CASSMDRGQDTQYF.

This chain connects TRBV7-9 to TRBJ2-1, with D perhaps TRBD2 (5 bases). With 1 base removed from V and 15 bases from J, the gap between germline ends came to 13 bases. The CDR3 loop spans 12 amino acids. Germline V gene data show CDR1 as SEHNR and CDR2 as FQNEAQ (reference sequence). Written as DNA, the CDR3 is TGTGCCAGCAGCTTAGGCAACGGGATGGGGTTCTTC. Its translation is CASSLGNGMGFF. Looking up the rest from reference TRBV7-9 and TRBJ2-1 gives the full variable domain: DTGVSQNPRHKITKRGQNVTFRCDPISEHNRLYWYRQTLGQGPEFLTYFQNEAQLEKSRLLSDRFSAERPKGSFSTLEIQRTEQGDSAMYLCASSLGNGMGFFGPGTRLTVL.

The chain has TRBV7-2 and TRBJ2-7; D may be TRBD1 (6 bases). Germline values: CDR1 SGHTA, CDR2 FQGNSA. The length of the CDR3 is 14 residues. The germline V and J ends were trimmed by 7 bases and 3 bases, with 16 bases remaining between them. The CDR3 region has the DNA TGTGCCAGCACCCAAACGGCAGGGGACTACGAGCAGTACTTC. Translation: CASTQTAGDYEQYF. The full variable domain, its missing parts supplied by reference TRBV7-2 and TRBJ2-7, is GAGVSQSPSNKVTEKGKDVELRCDPISGHTALYWYRQSLGQGLEFLIYFQGNSAPDKSGLPSDRFSAERTGGSVSTLTIQRTQQEDSAVYLCASTQTAGDYEQYFGPGTRLTVT.

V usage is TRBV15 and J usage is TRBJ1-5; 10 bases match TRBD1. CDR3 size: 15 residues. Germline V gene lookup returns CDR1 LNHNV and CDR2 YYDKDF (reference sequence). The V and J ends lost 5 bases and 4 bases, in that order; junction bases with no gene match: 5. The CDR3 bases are TGTGCCACCAGCGCAGGGACAGGGGAGAATCAGCCCCAGCATTTT. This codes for CATSAGTGENQPQHF.

The CDR3 bases are TGTGCCAGCAGTTACGGAGCGGGGGGCACAGATACGCAGTATTTT. Translation: CASSYGAGGTDTQYF. The chain links TRBV6-5 to TRBJ2-3, with 8 bases aligning to TRBD2. V gave up 2 bases and J gave up 1 base; unmatched junction bases: 2. CDR1 and CDR2 (germline): MNHEY, SVGAGI. This CDR3 is built from 15 residues.